The 8 T cell receptor beta chains reported below all come from one sample, sequenced in a study of OX40 agonist ivuxolimab in advanced cancers. The protocol was immunoSEQ multiplex PCR, while the TCRdb copy is restricted to in-frame clones and leaves out a portion. This table has around 60,000 clones, roughly 80% appearing once. Here the sequenced sample was CD4+ or CD8+ T cells sorted from blood, taken in a trial of the OX40 agonist ivuxolimab. These receptor sequences come from an adult with an advanced solid tumor such as melanoma, head and neck, liver or kidney cancer.

The chain has TRBV7-2 and TRBJ1-6; D gene unclear. Trimming removed 6 bases at V and 1 base at J, with 4 bases between. Germline values: CDR1 SGHTA, CDR2 FQGNSA. This CDR3 is built from 13 residues. Written as DNA, the CDR3 is TGTGCCAGCAGGAATTCCTATAATTCACCCCTCCACTTT. Residues: CASRNSYNSPLHF. Complete variable domain (other parts from reference TRBV7-2 and TRBJ1-6): GAGVSQSPSNKVTEKGKDVELRCDPISGHTALYWYRQSLGQGLEFLIYFQGNSAPDKSGLPSDRFSAERTGGSVSTLTIQRTQQEDSAVYLCASRNSYNSPLHFGNGTRLTVT.

The V gene is TRBV7-9, the J gene TRBJ1-1; no definite D call. The germline V gene has CDR1 SEHNR and CDR2 FQNEAQ (reference sequence). There are 12 residues in the CDR3. Trimming left V 2 bases short and J 6 bases short, with 7 bases between. For the CDR3, the DNA is TGTGCCAGCAGCTTATCCGATCCTGAAGCTTTCTTT. This translates into CASSLSDPEAFF. The whole variable domain, remainder taken from reference TRBV7-9 and TRBJ1-1, is DTGVSQNPRHKITKRGQNVTFRCDPISEHNRLYWYRQTLGQGPEFLTYFQNEAQLEKSRLLSDRFSAERPKGSFSTLEIQRTEQGDSAMYLCASSLSDPEAFFGQGTRLTVV.

This clone was counted only a few times. The rearrangement joins TRBV30 to TRBJ2-7; D gene uncertain. Trimming shortened V by 7 bases and J by 3 bases, and 10 bases separated the two germline ends. The CDR3 has 11 residues. Germline CDR1 GTSNPN, CDR2 SVGIG (reference sequence). CDR3 nucleotide sequence: TGTGCCTTCAGCCAGAACTACGAGCAGTACGTC. Translated: CAFSQNYEQYV.

This clone was detected only a few times. The genes are TRBV5-4 and TRBJ2-6; no clear D. V lost 4 bases, J lost 0 bases, and 11 bases lay in between. The germline V gene has CDR1 SGHNT and CDR2 YYREEE (reference sequence). The CDR3 contains 16 residues. CDR3 bases: TGTGCCAGCAGCATCACTCAGAGCTCTGGGGCCAACGTCCTGACTTTC. This codes for CASSITQSSGANVLTF.

The V call is TRBV11-2, the J call TRBJ2-1, with 9 bases matching TRBD2. V dropped 5 bases and J dropped 6; count of bases not matched to a gene: 11. The CDR3 runs 16 residues. Germline-derived CDR1 and CDR2 are SGHAT and FQNNGV. The CDR3 DNA sequence: TGTGCCAGCAGCCAATTCCTTAGCGGGAGAGGCAATGAGCAGTTCTTC. Translating gives CASSQFLSGRGNEQFF.

This chain connects TRBV4-2 to TRBJ2-1; TRBD1 matches at 10 bases. V lost 4 bases and J lost 6; bases outside the gene matches: 9. Germline V lookup: CDR1 LGHNA, CDR2 YNFKEQ. The CDR3 has 16 residues. In DNA, the CDR3 is TGTGCCAGCAGCCCGCCCGGGGGGGACAGGGGCAATGAGCAGTTCTTC. Protein sequence: CASSPPGGDRGNEQFF.

This clone was seen a handful of times. This chain uses TRBV7-2 with TRBJ2-2, with D tentatively TRBD1 (6 bases). Between the trimmed V and J ends, which lost 6 bases and 2 bases, there was a span of 13 bases. Germline V gene data show CDR1 as SGHTA and CDR2 as FQGNSA. The CDR3 runs to 15 residues. CDR3: CASSYLGGNTGELFF. DNA for the CDR3: TGTGCCAGCAGTTACCTAGGGGGTAACACCGGGGAGCTGTTTTTT.

J is TRBJ1-1 and V is TRBV9, with D unresolved. CDR3 length: 15 residues. V lost 3 bases and J lost 1, with 13 bases in between. Germline lookup yields CDR1 SGDLS and CDR2 YYNGEE. The CDR3, as DNA: TGTGCCAGCAGCGCCTCCTGGGCGGGGAACACTGAAGCTTTCTTT. Its translation is CASSASWAGNTEAFF. Drawing the rest from reference TRBV9 and TRBJ1-1, the complete variable domain is DSGVTQTPKHLITATGQRVTLRCSPRSGDLSVYWYQQSLDQGLQFLIQYYNGEERAKGNILERFSAQQFPDLHSELNLSSLELGDSALYFCASSASWAGNTEAFFGQGTRLTVV.